These 19 T cell receptor beta chains came from one sample sequenced in a study of beta chain features in type 1 diabetes (dated by TCRdb to 2016 to 2019). Library preparation employed the immunoSEQ multiplex PCR assay. The entire amount of isolated RNA was reverse transcribed using the High Capacity cDNA Reverse Transcription Kit, so the sequenced TCRB transcripts were expressed ones. TCRdb obtained this table from immuneACCESS and retained in-frame rearrangements with V and J assigned. These tables miss some clones; where compared with another copy, unresolved V genes account for less than half of the shortfall, and the remainder is unexplained. This sample lists under 550,000 clones; about an eighth were detected once. About 0.045% of the sample is held by the ten biggest clonotypes. Input material: naive CD4+ T cells from blood. What this sample's cell subset or site label stands for: true naive CD4+ T cells. Receptors originate from a woman younger than 30 in good health.

The V call is TRBV13, the J call TRBJ2-3; 14 bases match TRBD2. V lost 3 bases and J lost 6; bases outside the gene matches: 5. Germline lookup yields CDR1 PRHDT and CDR2 FYEKMQ (reference sequence). The CDR3 runs to 16 residues. The CDR3 sequence is CASSFGTSGRVDTQYF. CDR3 nucleotides: TGTGCCAGCAGCTTCGGGACTAGCGGGAGAGTGGATACGCAGTATTTT.

This clone was recorded a few times. The rearrangement links TRBV27 to TRBJ2-7, with D perhaps matching TRBD1 (6 bases). V was trimmed by 4 bases and J by 7 bases, leaving 17 bases between them. The CDR3 sequence is 14 residues long. Looked up from germline, CDR1 is MNHEY and CDR2 is SMNVEV (reference sequence). The CDR3 is CASSYETGHREQYF. The DNA of the CDR3 is TGTGCCAGCAGTTACGAGACAGGTCATCGGGAGCAGTACTTC.

A few counts support this clone. The rearrangement uses TRBV6-5 and TRBJ1-3; 7 bases align to TRBD1. V was pared by 4 bases and J by 1 base, with 7 bases of the junction left unmatched. The CDR3 extends over 16 amino acids. Per the germline V gene, CDR1 is MNHEY and CDR2 is SVGAGI. CDR3 protein: CASSLGQRASGNTIYF. DNA for the CDR3: TGTGCCAGCAGTTTGGGACAGAGGGCTTCTGGAAACACCATATATTTT.

This clone turned up a few times. The chain combines TRBV30 with TRBJ1-1, with 8 bases that match TRBD1. CDR1 is GTSNPN, CDR2 SVGIG, per germline (reference sequence). V dropped 3 bases and J dropped 4; count of bases not matched to a gene: 16. The CDR3 runs to 17 residues. The DNA for the CDR3 is TGTGCCTGGAGCGGGCGCCCGGGACAGGAAGGCCGCACTGAAGCTTTCTTT. Encoded protein: CAWSGRPGQEGRTEAFF.

The chain carries TRBV19 and TRBJ2-7, with 7 positions matching TRBD2. CDR1 and CDR2 from the germline V gene are LNHDA and SQIVND (reference sequence). The V segment lost 1 base and the J segment 5 bases; nucleotides outside the gene matches: 8. This CDR3 spans 15 amino acids. CDR3 DNA sequence: TGTGCCAGTAGTATAGTCGGGGGGAGTCGAGACGAGCAGTACTTC. Translating gives CASSIVGGSRDEQYF.

This clone was detected a few times. V and J are TRBV4-2 and TRBJ2-1; D tentatively reads TRBD1 or TRBD2 (5 bases each). CDR3 length: 13 amino acids. Trimming took 1 base from V and 15 from J, leaving 16 bases between them. Germline CDR1 LGHNA, CDR2 YNFKEQ. CDR3 protein: CASSQGRTGLTFF. The CDR3 DNA follows: TGTGCCAGCAGCCAAGGACGAACGGGGCTAACGTTCTTC.

The chain recombines TRBV2 with TRBJ2-7; D ambiguous. Trimming removed 7 bases from V and 2 bases from J, with 6 bases in between. Germline CDR1 and CDR2: SNHLY and FYNNEI. The CDR3 runs 11 residues. CDR3 sequence reads: CASTAAYEQYV. In DNA, the CDR3 is TGTGCCAGCACAGCAGCCTACGAGCAGTACGTC.

The rearrangement joins TRBV20-1 to TRBJ2-5; D is ambiguous. CDR1 and CDR2 from the germline V gene are DFQATT and SNEGSKA (reference sequence). This CDR3 spans 11 amino acids. Trimming removed 5 bases at V and 5 bases at J, with 9 bases between. In DNA, the CDR3 is TGCAGTGCTTTATTCCGGGAGACCCAGTACTTC. This gives the protein CSALFRETQYF.

This rearrangement joins TRBV9 to TRBJ2-5; 15 bases map to TRBD2. V was pared by 4 bases and J by 1 base, with 2 bases of the junction left unmatched. The CDR3 covers 16 residues. Germline assignment: CDR1 SGDLS and CDR2 YYNGEE. The CDR3 bases are TGTGCCAGCAGCCCGGGACTAGCGGGGGGCCAAGAGACCCAGTACTTC. Amino acids: CASSPGLAGGQETQYF. Together with reference TRBV9 and TRBJ2-5, the CDR3 gives the full variable domain: DSGVTQTPKHLITATGQRVTLRCSPRSGDLSVYWYQQSLDQGLQFLIQYYNGEERAKGNILERFSAQQFPDLHSELNLSSLELGDSALYFCASSPGLAGGQETQYFGPGTRLLVL.

In regard to this clone: The sample holds other DNA sequences that translate to the same CDR3. J is TRBJ2-6 and V is TRBV4-1; D assignment may be TRBD1 or TRBD2 (6 bases each). V was shortened by 1 base and J by 2 bases, with 15 bases between the two germline ends. The CDR3 is 18 amino acids. The germline V gene encodes CDR1 MGHRA and CDR2 YSYEKL. The CDR3 region is CASSQVGTGATGANVLTF. In DNA form, the CDR3 reads TGCGCCAGCAGCCAAGTTGGTACGGGGGCCACTGGGGCCAACGTCCTGACTTTC.

The CDR3 bases are TGCAGCGTTGGACAGAGAGGGGATCAGCCCCAGCATTTT. Translation gives CSVGQRGDQPQHF. The chain links TRBV29-1 to TRBJ1-5, with a tentative D call TRBD1 (5 bases). This CDR3 region has 13 residues. CDR1 and CDR2 from the germline V gene are SQVTM and ANQGSEA. Between the trimmed V and J ends, which lost 4 bases and 5 bases, there was a span of 12 bases. The full variable domain, its missing parts supplied by reference TRBV29-1 and TRBJ1-5, is SAVISQKPSRDICQRGTSLTIQCQVDSQVTMMFWYRQQPGQSLTLIATANQGSEATYESGFVIDKFPISRPNLTFSTLTVSNMSPEDSSIYLCSVGQRGDQPQHFGDGTRLSIL.

This clone came up once. The chain uses TRBV4-1 and TRBJ1-1; D is possibly TRBD1 (6 bases). Germline CDR1 reads MGHRA; CDR2 reads YSYEKL. Trimming took 1 base from V and 2 from J, leaving 14 bases between them. The CDR3 is made up of 16 amino acids. The CDR3 nucleotides read TGCGCCAGCAGCCAAGTTGGGAGAGGGGGAAACACTGAAGCTTTCTTT. It specifies CASSQVGRGGNTEAFF.

The genes are TRBV28 and TRBJ2-5, with a tentative D call TRBD2 (5 bases). The J call is uncertain, as TRBJ2-7 better fits the DNA end. The germline V gene encodes CDR1 MDHEN and CDR2 SYDVKM. CDR3 length equals 12 residues. The CDR3 is CASRTEAHEQYF. In DNA, the CDR3 is TGTGCCAGCAGGACGGAGGCCCACGAGCAGTACTTC.

This clone was observed a few times. The chain uses TRBV19 and TRBJ2-1, with unresolved D. From germline, CDR1 is LNHDA and CDR2 SQIVND (reference sequence). CDR3 length: 17 residues. Trimming shortened V by 2 bases and J by 0 bases, and 14 bases separated the two germline ends. The CDR3 protein is CASSIILKVSSYNEQFF. CDR3 coding DNA: TGTGCCAGTAGTATAATTCTGAAAGTTTCCTCCTACAATGAGCAGTTCTTC.

The sample holds a few counts of this clone. The V call is TRBV7-2, the J call TRBJ1-6, with a tentative D call TRBD1 (5 bases). Trimming took off 2 bases at V and 3 bases at J, with 11 bases between the two ends. Germline V gives CDR1 SGHTA, CDR2 FQGNSA. The CDR3 covers 16 residues. CDR3 protein: CASSLSGTGYNSPLHF. The DNA for the CDR3 is TGTGCCAGCAGCTTATCAGGGACGGGCTATAATTCACCCCTCCACTTT. The full variable domain, rest sourced from reference TRBV7-2 and TRBJ1-6, is GAGVSQSPSNKVTEKGKDVELRCDPISGHTALYWYRQSLGQGLEFLIYFQGNSAPDKSGLPSDRFSAERTGGSVSTLTIQRTQQEDSAVYLCASSLSGTGYNSPLHFGNGTRLTVT.

The V and J genes are TRBV7-2 and TRBJ2-1; the D gene is possibly TRBD1 (5 bases). Germline V gene lookup returns CDR1 SGHTA and CDR2 FQGNSA. V was pared by 3 bases and J by 3 bases, with 9 bases between. The CDR3 is 14 amino acids. The DNA of the CDR3 is TGTGCCAGCAGCTTCCCAGGGATCTACAATGAGCAGTTCTTC. Translating it yields CASSFPGIYNEQFF.

A few counts support this clone. V gene TRBV25-1 combines with J gene TRBJ1-2, with a possible D match to TRBD1 (5 bases). V was cut by 8 bases and J by 4 bases, with 11 bases left in between. Looked up from germline, CDR1 is MGHDK and CDR2 is SYGVNS. The CDR3 covers 12 residues. The DNA for the CDR3 is TGTGCCAGCCAAGACAGTTCCTATGGCTACACCTTC. Its protein product is CASQDSSYGYTF.

The V and J genes are TRBV11-2 and TRBJ2-3; D is perhaps TRBD2 (6 bases). Trimming left V 5 bases short and J 1 base short, with 13 bases between. The CDR3 covers 15 residues. Germline V lookup: CDR1 SGHAT, CDR2 FQNNGV. For the CDR3, the DNA is TGTGCCAGCAGCCGGGCGTCGGGGGGCACAGATACGCAGTATTTT. Translation: CASSRASGGTDTQYF.

The chain combines TRBV10-3 with TRBJ2-1; 12 positions agree with TRBD2. V lost 11 bases to trimming and J lost 9 bases; unmatched junction nucleotides: 8. The CDR3 is made up of 13 amino acids. Germline V gene lookup returns CDR1 ENHRY and CDR2 SYGVKD. The CDR3, as DNA: TGTGCCGGTGGGACTAGCGGGCAGGGTGAGCAGTTCTTC. It encodes CAGGTSGQGEQFF.